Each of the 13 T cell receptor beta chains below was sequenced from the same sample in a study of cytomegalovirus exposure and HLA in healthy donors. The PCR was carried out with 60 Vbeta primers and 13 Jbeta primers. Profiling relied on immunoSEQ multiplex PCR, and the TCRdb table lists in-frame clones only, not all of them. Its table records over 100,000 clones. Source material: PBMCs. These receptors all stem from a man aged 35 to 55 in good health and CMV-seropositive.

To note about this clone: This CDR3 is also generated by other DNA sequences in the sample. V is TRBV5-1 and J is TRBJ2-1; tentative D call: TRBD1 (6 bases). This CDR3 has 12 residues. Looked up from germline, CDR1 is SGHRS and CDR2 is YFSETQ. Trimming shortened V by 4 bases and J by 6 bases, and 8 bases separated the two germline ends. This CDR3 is CASSLQGNEQFF. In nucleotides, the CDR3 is TGCGCCAGCAGCCTACAGGGCAATGAGCAGTTCTTC. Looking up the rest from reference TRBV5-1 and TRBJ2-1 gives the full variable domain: KAGVTQTPRYLIKTRGQQVTLSCSPISGHRSVSWYQQTPGQGLQFLFEYFSETQRNKGNFPGRFSGRQFSNSRSEMNVSTLELGDSALYLCASSLQGNEQFFGPGTRLTVL.

CDR3 in amino acids: CASSYSMTGNYGYTF. The CDR3 nucleotides are TGTGCCAGCAGTTACTCTATGACAGGCAATTATGGCTACACCTTC. The chain recombines TRBV6-5 with TRBJ1-2, with a tentative D call TRBD1 (6 bases). The germline CDR1 and CDR2 sequences are MNHEY and SVGAGI. The CDR3 is 15 amino acids. The V and J ends lost 0 bases and 5 bases respectively, with 13 bases between them.

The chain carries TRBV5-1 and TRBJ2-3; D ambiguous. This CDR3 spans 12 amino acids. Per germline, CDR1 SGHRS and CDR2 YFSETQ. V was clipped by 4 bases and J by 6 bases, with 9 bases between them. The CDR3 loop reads CASSLTVDTQYF. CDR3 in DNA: TGCGCCAGCAGCCTCACGGTGGATACGCAGTATTTT.

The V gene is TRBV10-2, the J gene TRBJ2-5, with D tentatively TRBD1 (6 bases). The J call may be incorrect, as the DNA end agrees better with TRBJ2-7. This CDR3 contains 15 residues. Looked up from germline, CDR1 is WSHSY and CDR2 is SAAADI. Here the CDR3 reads CASSALGAGTYEQYF. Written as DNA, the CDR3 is TGCGCCAGCAGTGCCTTGGGGGCAGGGACCTACGAGCAGTACTTC.

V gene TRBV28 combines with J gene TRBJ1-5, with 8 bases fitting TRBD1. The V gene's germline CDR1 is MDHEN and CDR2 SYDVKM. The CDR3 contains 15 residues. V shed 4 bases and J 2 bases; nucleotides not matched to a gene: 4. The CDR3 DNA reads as TGTGCCAGCAGTTACAGGGGGATTGGCAATCAGCCCCAGCATTTT. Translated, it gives CASSYRGIGNQPQHF.

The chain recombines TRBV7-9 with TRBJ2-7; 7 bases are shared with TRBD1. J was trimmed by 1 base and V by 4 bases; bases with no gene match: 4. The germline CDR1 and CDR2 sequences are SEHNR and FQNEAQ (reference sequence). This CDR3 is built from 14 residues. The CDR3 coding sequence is TGTGCCAGCAGCTACCGGGACAGTTCCTACGAGCAGTACTTC. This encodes CASSYRDSSYEQYF.

CDR3 residues: CASSSGGLAGVETQYF. DNA for the CDR3: TGTGCCAGCAGCTCGGGGGGACTAGCGGGAGTTGAGACCCAGTACTTC. The chain couples TRBV5-8 to TRBJ2-5; 14 bases are shared with TRBD2. The V gene end was trimmed by 3 bases and the J gene end by 5 bases; junction bases not matched to a gene: 6. Germline lookup yields CDR1 SGHTS and CDR2 YDEGEE. The CDR3 contains 16 residues.

Here the CDR3 reads CASSSDLADYYEQYF. The DNA of the CDR3 is TGTGCCAGCAGCTCGGACTTAGCGGATTACTACGAGCAGTACTTC. The chain recombines TRBV11-2 with TRBJ2-7, with TRBD2 as a possible D gene (6 bases). The CDR3 extends over 15 amino acids. The germline CDR1 and CDR2 sequences are SGHAT and FQNNGV. V lost 4 bases, J lost 3 bases, and 16 bases lay in between.

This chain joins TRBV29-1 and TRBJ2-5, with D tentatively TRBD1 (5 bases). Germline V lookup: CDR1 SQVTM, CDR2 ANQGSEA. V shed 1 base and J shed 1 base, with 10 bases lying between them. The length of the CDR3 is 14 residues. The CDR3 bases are TGCAGCGTTGAAGGGGGCAGACTCCAAGAGACCCAGTACTTC. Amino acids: CSVEGGRLQETQYF.

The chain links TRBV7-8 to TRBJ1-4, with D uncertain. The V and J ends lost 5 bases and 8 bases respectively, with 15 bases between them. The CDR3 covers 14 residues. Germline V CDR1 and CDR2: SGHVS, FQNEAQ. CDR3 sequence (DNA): TGTGCCAGCAGCCTGGGCCCCGCCGAGGAAAAACTGTTTTTT. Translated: CASSLGPAEEKLFF. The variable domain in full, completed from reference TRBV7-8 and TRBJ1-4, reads GAGVSQSPRYKVAKRGQDVALRCDPISGHVSLFWYQQALGQGPEFLTYFQNEAQLDKSGLPSDRFFAERPEGSVSTLKIQRTQQEDSAVYLCASSLGPAEEKLFFGSGTQLSVL.

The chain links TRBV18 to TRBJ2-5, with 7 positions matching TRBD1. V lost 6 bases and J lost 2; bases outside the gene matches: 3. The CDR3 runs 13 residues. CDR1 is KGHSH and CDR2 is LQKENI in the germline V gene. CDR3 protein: CASSPGQQETQYF. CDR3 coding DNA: TGTGCCAGCTCTCCGGGACAGCAAGAGACCCAGTACTTC.

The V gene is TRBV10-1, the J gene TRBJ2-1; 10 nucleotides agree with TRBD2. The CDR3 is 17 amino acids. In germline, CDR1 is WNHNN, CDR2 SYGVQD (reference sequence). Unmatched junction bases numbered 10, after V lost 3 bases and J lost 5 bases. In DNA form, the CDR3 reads TGCGCCAGCAGTGAATTTGTGTCTAGCGGGAGTCACAATGAGCAGTTCTTC. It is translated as CASSEFVSSGSHNEQFF.

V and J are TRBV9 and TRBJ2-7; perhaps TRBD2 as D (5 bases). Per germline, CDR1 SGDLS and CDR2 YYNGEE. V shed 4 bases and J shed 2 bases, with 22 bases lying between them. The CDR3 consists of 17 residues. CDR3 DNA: TGTGCCAGCAGCCCGAGTAATGGAGGACTGGAGGCCTACGAGCAGTACTTC. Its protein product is CASSPSNGGLEAYEQYF.